This T cell receptor (beta chain) comes out of a study of blood T cell repertoires in COVID-19. This table comes from immunoSEQ multiplex PCR, and its TCRdb copy is limited to in-frame clones, with some not included. The sample holds about 220,000 clones; around 86% are singletons and the top ten take about 4.8%. Germline assignment: CDR1 LNHDA and CDR2 SQIVND (reference sequence). Trimming took off 3 bases at V and 0 bases at J, with 12 bases between the two ends. The CDR3 is 16 amino acids. The chain joins TRBV19 to TRBJ2-1; D may be TRBD2 (6 bases). This TCR was recovered from a woman in her seventies with COVID-19, enrolled during active disease. Sequencing was carried out using peripheral blood. The CDR3 loop reads CASSIWAGSSYNEQFF. DNA of the CDR3: TGTGCCAGTAGTATTTGGGCGGGAAGCTCCTACAATGAGCAGTTCTTC.